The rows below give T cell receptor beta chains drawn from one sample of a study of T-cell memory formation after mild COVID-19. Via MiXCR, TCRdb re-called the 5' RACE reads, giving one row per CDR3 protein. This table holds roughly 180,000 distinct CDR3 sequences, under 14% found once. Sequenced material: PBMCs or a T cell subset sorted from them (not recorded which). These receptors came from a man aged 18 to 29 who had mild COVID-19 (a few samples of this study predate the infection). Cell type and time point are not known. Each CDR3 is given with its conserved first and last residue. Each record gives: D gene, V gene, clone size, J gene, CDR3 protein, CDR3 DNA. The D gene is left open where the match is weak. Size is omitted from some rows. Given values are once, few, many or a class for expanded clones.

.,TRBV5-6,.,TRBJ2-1,CASSLGGSSFF,TGTGCCAGCAGCTTGGGGGGGTCGTCGTTCTTC
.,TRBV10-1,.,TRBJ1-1,CASSTTRQGGTEAFF,TGCGCCAGCAGTACGACCCGTCAGGGAGGGACTGAAGCTTTCTTT
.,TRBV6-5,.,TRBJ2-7,CASSYSLWGDYEQYF,TGTGCCAGCAGTTACTCTTTGTGGGGAGACTACGAGCAGTACTTC
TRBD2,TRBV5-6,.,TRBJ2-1,CASSLYGGGSSYNEQFF,TGTGCCAGCAGCTTGTATGGCGGGGGGAGCTCCTACAATGAGCAGTTCTTC
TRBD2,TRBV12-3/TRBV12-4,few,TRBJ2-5,CASSLVPSGYQETQYF,TGTGCCAGCAGTTTAGTTCCTAGCGGATACCAAGAGACCCAGTACTTC
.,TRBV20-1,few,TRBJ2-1,CSAPFPSFYNEQFF,TGCAGTGCTCCTTTCCCCAGTTTCTACAATGAGCAGTTCTTC
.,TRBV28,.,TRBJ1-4,CASSRALPGKLFF,TGTGCCAGCAGTCGGGCTTTACCAGGAAAACTGTTTTTT
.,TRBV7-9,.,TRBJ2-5,CASSLSVVQETQYF,TGTGCCAGCAGCTTATCGGTCGTCCAAGAGACCCAGTACTTC
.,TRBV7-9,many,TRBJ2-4,CASSLGTIQYF,TGTGCCAGCAGCTTAGGCACCATTCAGTACTTC
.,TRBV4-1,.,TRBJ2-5,CASSQEVRGEETQYF,TGCGCCAGCAGCCAAGAGGTCAGGGGAGAAGAGACCCAGTACTTC
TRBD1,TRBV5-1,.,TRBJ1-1,CASSLDRVAEAFF,TGCGCCAGCAGCCTTGACAGGGTCGCTGAAGCTTTCTTT
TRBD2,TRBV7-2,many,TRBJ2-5,CASSPIRGRVGTQYF,TGTGCCAGCAGCCCAATCCGAGGGAGGGTAGGGACCCAGTACTTC
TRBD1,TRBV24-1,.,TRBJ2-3,CATSAGDRGTDTQYF,TGTGCCACCAGCGCCGGGGACAGGGGGACAGATACGCAGTATTTT
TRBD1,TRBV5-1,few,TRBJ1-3,CASSSSDRGGNTIYF,TGCGCCAGCAGCTCGTCAGACAGGGGTGGAAACACCATATATTTT
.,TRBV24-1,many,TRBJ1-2,CATSDLDSRYGYTF,TGTGCCACCAGTGATCTCGACAGTCGCTATGGCTACACCTTC
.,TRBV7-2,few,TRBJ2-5,CASSLAAQGSQETQYF,TGTGCCAGCAGCTTAGCGGCGCAGGGGAGTCAAGAGACCCAGTACTTC
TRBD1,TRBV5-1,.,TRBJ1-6,CASSTGQGEGSPLHF,TGCGCCAGCAGCACAGGACAGGGAGAGGGATCACCCCTCCACTTT
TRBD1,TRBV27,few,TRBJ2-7,CASSLGEGRTGSYEQYF,TGTGCCAGCAGTTTGGGGGAAGGGCGGACAGGGTCCTACGAGCAGTACTTC
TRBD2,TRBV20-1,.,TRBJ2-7,CSARGSSGAYEQYF,TGCAGTGCTAGAGGGTCCAGCGGGGCCTACGAGCAGTACTTC
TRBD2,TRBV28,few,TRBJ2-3,CASSLFRRSGGVDTQYF,TGTGCCAGCAGTTTGTTTCGACGTAGCGGGGGGGTGGATACGCAGTATTTT
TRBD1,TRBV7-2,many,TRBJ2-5,CASSTTPGQGSETQYF,TGTGCCAGCAGCACGACTCCGGGACAGGGGTCAGAGACCCAGTACTTC
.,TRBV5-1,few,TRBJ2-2,CASEQASNTGELFF,TGCGCCAGCGAACAGGCTTCTAACACCGGGGAGCTGTTTTTT
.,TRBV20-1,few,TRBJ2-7,CSARGQGAYEQYF,TGCAGTGCTAGGGGGCAAGGCGCCTACGAGCAGTACTTC
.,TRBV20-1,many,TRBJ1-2,CSSVWGRYGYTF,TGCAGTTCCGTTTGGGGCCGCTATGGCTACACCTTC
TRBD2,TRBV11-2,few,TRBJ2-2,CASRPGLAGLWGELFF,TGTGCCAGCAGACCCGGACTAGCGGGGTTATGGGGGGAGCTGTTTTTT
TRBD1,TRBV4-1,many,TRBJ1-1,CASSQVLGQISQDRGRNTEAFF,TGCGCCAGCAGCCAAGTTCTGGGACAGATTTCCCAAGACAGGGGCCGGAACACTGAAGCTTTCTTT
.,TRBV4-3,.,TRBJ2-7,CASSQGVARSSYEQYF,TGCGCCAGCAGCCAAGGGGTAGCGCGGAGCTCCTACGAGCAGTACTTC
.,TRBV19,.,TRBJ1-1,CASSNQGNTEAFF,TGTGCCAGTAGTAACCAGGGGAACACTGAAGCTTTCTTT